The clone carrying this T cell receptor (beta chain) was observed a single time. The data were produced by immunoSEQ multiplex PCR, yet TCRdb's version contains in-frame clones alone and is incomplete. Of over 150,000 clones listed, roughly four fifths are singletons. The data were obtained in a study of blood T cell repertoires in COVID-19. CDR1 is LGHDT and CDR2 is YNNKEL in the germline V gene (reference sequence). Trimming removed 5 bases from V and 10 bases from J, with 14 bases in between. The CDR3 has 12 residues. The source of this sequence is a human donor with acute or convalescent COVID-19. The donor label of this sample is uncertain. The V call is TRBV3-1 (or the pseudogene TRBV3-2), the J call TRBJ1-2; possibly TRBD1 for D (5 bases). Sequencing was carried out using peripheral blood. For the CDR3, the DNA is TGTGCCAGCAGCGGACAAACGGCTCACTACACCTTC. Amino acid sequence: CASSGQTAHYTF.